This T cell receptor beta chain came from a study of cytomegalovirus exposure and HLA in healthy donors. Whole-study findings and limits: A later analysis linked a missense DCLRE1C variant to TCR beta V- and J-gene trimming.

Use of 60 Vbeta and 13 Jbeta primers characterized the PCR. Original processing notes: Some 80 million unique TCR beta chains, roughly 10 million shared, were counted in a later analysis. This table comes from immunoSEQ multiplex PCR, and its TCRdb copy is limited to in-frame clones, with some not included. That table gives V, J and clone size, and the DNA gave D and trimming. The data show 100,000 to 150,000 clones, under 12% seen once. Per germline, CDR1 SGHRS and CDR2 YFSETQ. This CDR3 has 17 residues. Trimming removed 0 bases from V and 9 bases from J; junction bases left unmatched: 14. Comments on this clone: Its cognate antigen is unknown.

Sequencing was done on a sample of PBMCs. The origin of this receptor is a woman under 30 in good health and CMV-seropositive. The rearrangement links TRBV5-1 to TRBJ2-1, with TRBD2 identical over 8 bases. DNA of the CDR3: TGCGCCAGCAGCTTGGCGTGGAGCGGGAGTTTGAAAAGTGAGCAGTTCTTC. It encodes CASSLAWSGSLKSEQFF.